This entry concerns a single TCR beta chain. Its antigen is not known. Other DNA sequences in the sample encode the same CDR3. This sample was included in a study of shared clonotypes between healthy human individuals. The table came from immunoSEQ multiplex PCR; TCRdb's copy has only in-frame clones and leaves some out. The sample shows 1.6 million or so clones, approximately 98.5% of them seen only once. General study points: Researchers sampled only blood; tissue repertoires likely differ. The low donor count limited represented genetic and exposure-history diversity. Larger richness was generally estimated for naive than memory subsets.

The germline V gene has CDR1 SQVTM and CDR2 ANQGSEA. This CDR3 contains 13 residues. Trimming took 4 bases from V and 0 from J, leaving 9 bases between them. This receptor was identified in a man aged 30 to 45 in good health. The sequenced sample was naive CD4+ T cells sorted from blood. Regarding subset: CD45RA+ positively selected. V gene TRBV29-1 combines with J gene TRBJ1-1; D is undetermined. The CDR3 DNA sequence: TGCAGCGTTGCCGGACGCGTGAACACTGAAGCTTTCTTT. This encodes CSVAGRVNTEAFF.